The 6 T cell receptor beta chains listed next were all sequenced from one sample in a study of CD8+ T cells in alopecia areata. The authors extracted RNA and reverse transcribed it into cDNA as the sequencing template. Sequencing was performed with immunoSEQ multiplex PCR; in TCRdb, only in-frame clones are kept and a portion is missing. Among 55,000 to 70,000 clones listed, around half were seen once. Here the sequenced sample was CD8+ T cells sorted from blood, taken at week 0. The receptors shown here come from a human donor with alopecia areata.

This chain links TRBV27 with TRBJ2-5; D is unresolved. The CDR3 spans 12 residues. From germline, CDR1 is MNHEY and CDR2 SMNVEV (reference sequence). V was clipped by 0 bases and J by 4 bases, with 3 bases between them. CDR3 protein: CASSLSGETQYF. The CDR3 DNA reads as TGTGCCAGCAGTTTATCGGGAGAGACCCAGTACTTC.

This clone was observed a handful of times. This chain uses TRBV5-1 with TRBJ2-1; D call uncertain. The CDR3 totals 13 residues. The V and J ends lost 1 base and 6 bases respectively, with 8 bases between them. Germline values: CDR1 SGHRS, CDR2 YFSETQ. CDR3 DNA sequence: TGCGCCAGCAGCTTGAACTGGGGCAATGAGCAGTTCTTC. This gives the protein CASSLNWGNEQFF.

This chain connects TRBV15 to TRBJ2-7, with D uncertain. Trimming pared 3 bases from V and 3 bases from J, leaving 12 bases between. The CDR3 covers 14 residues. Germline values: CDR1 LNHNV, CDR2 YYDKDF (reference sequence). CDR3: CATSSGSRLYEQYF. CDR3 nucleotides: TGTGCCACCAGCAGCGGGTCAAGGCTCTACGAGCAGTACTTC.

The count of this clone is one. V usage is TRBV7-9 and J usage is TRBJ2-5; D is perhaps TRBD2 (6 bases). CDR3 size: 14 residues. V lost 5 bases and J 2 bases, leaving 12 bases between the germline ends. The germline gives CDR1 SEHNR, CDR2 FQNEAQ (reference sequence). CDR3 amino acids: CASSAGTDQETQYF. The CDR3 region has the DNA TGTGCCAGCAGCGCGGGGACTGATCAAGAGACCCAGTACTTC.

The chain recombines TRBV5-1 with TRBJ2-7; the D is unclear. In germline, CDR1 is SGHRS, CDR2 YFSETQ. CDR3 length: 13 amino acids. The V and J ends lost 3 bases and 2 bases respectively, with 9 bases between them. This CDR3 reads CASSSSPTYEQYF. The CDR3 DNA follows: TGCGCCAGCAGCTCATCACCCACCTACGAGCAGTACTTC.

This chain uses TRBV29-1 with TRBJ2-1; maybe TRBD1 (6 bases). V gave up 6 bases and J gave up 5 bases, with 14 bases separating them. The CDR3 loop spans 13 amino acids. Looked up from germline, CDR1 is SQVTM and CDR2 is ANQGSEA. CDR3 DNA sequence: TGCAGCGTAGTTCTAAACAGGGACAATGAGCAGTTCTTC. Its protein is CSVVLNRDNEQFF.